This TCR beta chain was retrieved from a study of blood T cell repertoires in COVID-19. Study in general: Acute and convalescent COVID-19 specimens originated in the United States, Italy and Spain. Sample material is recorded as cDNA or gDNA derived from T cells, B-cell-depleted T cells, or PBMCs.

How the authors handled the data: Amplification from reference gene primers served as the basis for estimated nucleated cell counts. Method: immunoSEQ multiplex PCR; TCRdb's copy keeps in-frame clones and lacks some. That table gives V, J and clone size, and the DNA gave D and trimming. The table has about 230,000 clones, around nine tenths seen once; the top ten hold less than 15%. Looked up from germline, CDR1 is KGHSH and CDR2 is LQKENI. V trimming: 2 bases; J trimming: 3 bases; junction bases outside the gene matches: 4. The CDR3 is made up of 15 amino acids. The origin of this receptor is a woman aged 18-29 years who had recovered from COVID-19. The sequencing sample was made of peripheral blood. This rearrangement joins TRBV18 to TRBJ1-5, with TRBD1 matching over 7 bases. The DNA of the CDR3 is TGTGCCAGCTCACCAACAGGGGCATACAATCAGCCCCAGCATTTT. Amino acids: CASSPTGAYNQPQHF.